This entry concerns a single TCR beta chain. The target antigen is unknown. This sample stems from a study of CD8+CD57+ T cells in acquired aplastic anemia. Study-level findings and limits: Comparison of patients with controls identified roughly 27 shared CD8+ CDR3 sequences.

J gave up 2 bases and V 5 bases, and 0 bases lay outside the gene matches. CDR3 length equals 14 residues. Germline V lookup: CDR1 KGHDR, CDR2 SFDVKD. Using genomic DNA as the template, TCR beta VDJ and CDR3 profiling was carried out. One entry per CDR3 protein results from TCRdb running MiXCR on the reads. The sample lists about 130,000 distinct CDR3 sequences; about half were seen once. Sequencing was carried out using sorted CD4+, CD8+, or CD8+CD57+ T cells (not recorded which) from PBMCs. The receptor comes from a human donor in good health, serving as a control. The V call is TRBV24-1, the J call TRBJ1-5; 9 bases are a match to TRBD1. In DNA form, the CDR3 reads TGTGCCACCAGTGGACAGGGGGGCAATCAGCCCCAGCATTTT. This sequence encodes CATSGQGGNQPQHF.